This T cell receptor beta chain was sequenced during a study of cytomegalovirus exposure and HLA in healthy donors. The PCR made use of 60 Vbeta and 13 Jbeta primers. Libraries were prepared by immunoSEQ multiplex PCR; TCRdb keeps only in-frame clonotypes and omits some of them. Found here are about 180,000 clones, about 78% of them singletons; the top ten hold about 2.4%. This TCR came from a man between 60 and 70 years old in good health and CMV-seronegative. The specimen sequenced was PBMCs.

CDR3 nucleotide sequence: TGTGCCAGCGCCCCAGGGGCCCAGTACTTC. Protein product: CASAPGAQYF. The V call is TRBV2, the J call TRBJ2-5, with D perhaps matching TRBD1 (6 bases). Deletions cut 8 bases from V and 9 bases from J, with 10 bases between. Germline V lookup: CDR1 SNHLY, CDR2 FYNNEI. The CDR3 contains 10 residues.